Below, 30 T cell receptor beta chains from the same sample are listed, as sequenced in a study of cytomegalovirus exposure and HLA in healthy donors. It was with 60 Vbeta and 13 Jbeta primers that the PCR ran. Only in-frame clones appear in the TCRdb table, and some are missing; sequencing was by immunoSEQ multiplex PCR. The data hold 150,000 to 200,000 clones, with around four fifths observed a single time. Material for sequencing was PBMCs. These receptors all come from a woman aged 18-29 years in good health and CMV-seronegative.

The chain uses TRBV29-1 and TRBJ2-3, with a tentative D call TRBD1 (5 bases). Germline loops: CDR1 SQVTM, CDR2 ANQGSEA. V lost 3 bases and J 3 bases, leaving 13 bases between the germline ends. CDR3 length: 14 amino acids. The CDR3 reads CSVDQGFYTDTQYF. CDR3 nucleotides: TGCAGCGTTGATCAGGGCTTCTATACAGATACGCAGTATTTT.

V usage is TRBV6-5 and J usage is TRBJ1-6, with TRBD1 matching 8 bases. Germline V gives CDR1 MNHEY, CDR2 SVGAGI. There are 14 residues in the CDR3. The ends lost 10 bases at V and 7 bases at J; junction bases unmatched: 9. The CDR3 bases are TGTGCCACCAGACAGGGGAGACTAAATTCACCCCTCCACTTT. Residues: CATRQGRLNSPLHF.

The J gene is TRBJ1-1, the V gene TRBV11-3; 7 nucleotides align to TRBD1. Germline trimming cut 4 bases from V and 4 bases from J; bases unmatched to any gene: 9. Germline assignment: CDR1 SGHNT and CDR2 YENEEA. The CDR3 has 15 amino acids. The chain's CDR3 is CASSSRQGGGTEAFF. CDR3 nucleotides: TGTGCCAGCAGCTCCCGACAGGGAGGCGGCACTGAAGCTTTCTTT.

In DNA, the CDR3 is TGTGCCAGCAGTTTAGGGACAGTTCGAAACACCATATATTTT. Protein: CASSLGTVRNTIYF. The genes are TRBV27 and TRBJ1-3; 7 bases align to TRBD1. Germline trimming cut 2 bases from V and 5 bases from J; bases unmatched to any gene: 3. The CDR3 length is 14 residues. Germline-derived CDR1 and CDR2 are MNHEY and SMNVEV (reference sequence).

The chain couples TRBV27 to TRBJ1-1; D perhaps matches TRBD1 (6 bases). CDR3 length: 16 residues. Germline assignment: CDR1 MNHEY and CDR2 SMNVEV (reference sequence). Trimming took 0 bases from V and 0 from J, leaving 11 bases between them. The CDR3 reads CASSLSRGNMNTEAFF. The DNA of the CDR3 is TGTGCCAGCAGTTTATCAAGGGGGAACATGAACACTGAAGCTTTCTTT.

This chain uses TRBV2 with TRBJ1-4; 7 bases agree with TRBD1. V shed 8 bases and J 8 bases; nucleotides not matched to a gene: 8. Germline CDR1 and CDR2: SNHLY and FYNNEI. CDR3 length equals 13 residues. CDR3 amino acids: CASLRQGGEKLFF. The CDR3 coding sequence is TGTGCCAGCCTTAGACAGGGAGGAGAAAAACTGTTTTTT.

J is TRBJ2-1 and V is TRBV30, with 9 bases matching TRBD1. CDR3 length equals 15 residues. Germline trimming cut 1 base from V and 8 bases from J; bases unmatched to any gene: 9. CDR1 GTSNPN and CDR2 SVGIG come from the germline V gene (reference sequence). CDR3 sequence: CAWSAPETGGDEQFF. The CDR3, as DNA: TGTGCCTGGAGTGCGCCCGAAACAGGGGGCGATGAGCAGTTCTTC.

This chain connects TRBV28 to TRBJ1-2, with 8 bases that match TRBD1. CDR1 MDHEN and CDR2 SYDVKM come from the germline V gene. V lost 8 bases, J lost 0 bases, and 2 bases stayed unmatched. This CDR3 contains 13 residues. CDR3 sequence reads: CASQGAANYGYTF. The CDR3 region has the DNA TGTGCCAGCCAGGGGGCGGCTAACTATGGCTACACCTTC.

The chain combines TRBV28 with TRBJ2-3, with D tentatively TRBD2 (7 bases). CDR3 length: 17 residues. Germline assignment: CDR1 MDHEN and CDR2 SYDVKM. The germline V and J ends were trimmed by 4 bases and 5 bases, with 22 bases remaining between them. CDR3 region: CASSSPAAGAGEDTQYF. The CDR3 DNA reads as TGTGCCAGCAGTTCCCCGGCCGCGGGGGCGGGGGAAGATACGCAGTATTTT. Complete variable domain (other parts from reference TRBV28 and TRBJ2-3): DVKVTQSSRYLVKRTGEKVFLECVQDMDHENMFWYRQDPGLGLRLIYFSYDVKMKEKGDIPEGYSVSREKKERFSLILESASTNQTSMYLCASSSPAAGAGEDTQYFGPGTRLTVL.

This clone was detected only a few times. The rearrangement uses TRBV7-9 and TRBJ1-2; no firm D call. Germline CDR1 SEHNR, CDR2 FQNEAQ (reference sequence). V was shortened by 2 bases and J by 6 bases, with 10 bases between the two germline ends. This CDR3 spans 13 amino acids. The CDR3 DNA reads TGTGCCAGCAGCTTAATTTACAGTCATGGCTACACCTTC. It translates to CASSLIYSHGYTF.

The chain couples TRBV14 to TRBJ1-2; D is ambiguous. The ends were cut back, 5 bases at V and 8 bases at J, with 15 bases in the middle. The germline V gene encodes CDR1 SGHDN and CDR2 FVKESK. This CDR3 is 13 amino acids long. This chain's CDR3 is CASSEEGLSGYTF. The CDR3, as DNA: TGTGCCAGCAGCGAGGAAGGTCTATCCGGCTACACCTTC.

The rearrangement links TRBV10-3 to TRBJ1-6, with 7 bases that match TRBD1. The germline gives CDR1 ENHRY, CDR2 SYGVKD. J lost 1 base, V lost 3 bases, and 15 bases had no gene match. The CDR3 consists of 20 residues. CDR3 loop: CAISDPDRVRRSSYNSPLHF. The CDR3 bases are TGTGCCATCAGTGACCCCGACAGGGTTAGGCGGAGTTCCTATAATTCACCCCTCCACTTT.

The chain couples TRBV5-6 to TRBJ1-3; D ambiguous. CDR3 length: 12 amino acids. Germline V CDR1 and CDR2: SGHDT, YYEEEE. Trimming stripped 4 bases from V and 4 bases from J, with 6 bases between. CDR3 DNA sequence: TGTGCCAGCAGCGTCCTGGGAAACACCATATATTTT. It encodes CASSVLGNTIYF.

CDR3 region: CASSFLGRNTEAFF. For the CDR3, the DNA is TGTGCCAGCAGCTTCTTGGGCAGGAACACTGAAGCTTTCTTT. The chain uses TRBV5-4 and TRBJ1-1; D unclear. Germline loops: CDR1 SGHNT, CDR2 YYREEE (reference sequence). This CDR3 contains 14 residues. Trimming stripped 2 bases from V and 1 base from J, with 9 bases between.

This clone has just a few counts. The rearrangement joins TRBV4-1 to TRBJ2-5, with TRBD1 identical over 7 bases. Germline V gene sequence: CDR1 MGHRA, CDR2 YSYEKL. J was trimmed by 4 bases and V by 3 bases; bases with no gene match: 11. The CDR3 runs to 16 residues. The CDR3 region has the DNA TGCGCCAGCAGCCACCCGCGACGAGGGGGCGGAGAGACCCAGTACTTC. Residues: CASSHPRRGGGETQYF.

The chain uses TRBV5-1 and TRBJ2-5; 7 bases fit TRBD2. The length of the CDR3 is 15 residues. The V gene's germline CDR1 is SGHRS and CDR2 YFSETQ. J was trimmed by 1 base and V by 3 bases; bases with no gene match: 6. In DNA form, the CDR3 reads TGCGCCAGCAGCTCGCAAAGCGGGGCCCAAGAGACCCAGTACTTC. This translates into CASSSQSGAQETQYF.

The chain uses TRBV11-1 and TRBJ1-2; 8 positions agree with TRBD1. The CDR3 length is 13 residues. Germline V gives CDR1 SGHAT, CDR2 FQDESV (reference sequence). V was clipped by 4 bases and J by 8 bases; unmatched bases: 6. The CDR3 protein is CASSSETGDGYTF. The CDR3 DNA is TGTGCCAGCAGCTCCGAGACAGGGGACGGCTACACCTTC.

The J gene is TRBJ2-3, the V gene TRBV6-4; the match to TRBD1 covers 7 bases. Germline CDR1 and CDR2: MRHNA and SNTAGT. The junction had 8 bases not matched to a gene; V was cut back by 4 bases and J by 4 bases. The CDR3 length is 15 residues. CDR3 sequence reads: CASSVEQGSPDTQYF. Written as DNA, the CDR3 is TGTGCCAGCAGTGTCGAACAGGGGTCCCCAGATACGCAGTATTTT.

This clone was seen only once. This chain links TRBV21-1 with TRBJ1-6; the D call in the table, TRBD1, was not verified against the DNA. TRBV21-1 is marked as a pseudogene. The length of the CDR3 is 19 residues. CDR3 bases: TGTGCCAGCAGCACTACAGGGGGCGGGATAGGGTTCACTCATTCACCCCTCCACTTT. This encodes CASSTTGGGIGFTHSPLHF.

The rearrangement joins TRBV9 to TRBJ2-7; no definite D call. The length of the CDR3 is 14 residues. CDR1 SGDLS and CDR2 YYNGEE come from the germline V gene. The V end was cut by 0 bases, the J end by 5 bases, with 12 bases between. The CDR3 region is CASSVELRTHEQYF. Written as DNA, the CDR3 is TGTGCCAGCAGCGTAGAACTCCGCACCCACGAGCAGTACTTC.

The chain carries TRBV30 and TRBJ1-6; 7 nucleotides align to TRBD1. CDR1 and CDR2 from the germline V gene are GTSNPN and SVGIG (reference sequence). The CDR3 extends over 15 amino acids. Germline trimming cut 2 bases from V and 10 bases from J; bases unmatched to any gene: 11. CDR3 in DNA: TGTGCCTGGAGTCTTAGACAGGGAGGAGAATCACCCCTCCACTTT. It specifies CAWSLRQGGESPLHF. The full variable domain, with the rest looked up from reference TRBV30 and TRBJ1-6, is SQTIHQWPATLVQPVGSPLSLECTVEGTSNPNLYWYRQAAGRGLQLLFYSVGIGQISSEVPQNLSASRPQDRQFILSSKKLLLSDSGFYLCAWSLRQGGESPLHFGNGTRLTVT.

In this sample, this clone turned up once. This chain links TRBV5-4 with TRBJ2-3, with D unclear. This CDR3 spans 13 amino acids. Trimming removed 4 bases at V and 0 bases at J, with 6 bases between. The germline V gene has CDR1 SGHNT and CDR2 YYREEE (reference sequence). CDR3 residues: CASSLDSTDTQYF. CDR3 coding DNA: TGTGCCAGCAGCCTAGACAGCACAGATACGCAGTATTTT.

CDR3 in DNA: TGTGCCAGCAGCTTGGGTGGACAGGGGGACGAGCAGTACTTC. It specifies CASSLGGQGDEQYF. V gene TRBV7-9 combines with J gene TRBJ2-7; TRBD1 matches 10 bases. V was clipped by 3 bases and J by 5 bases; unmatched bases: 4. CDR1 and CDR2 (germline): SEHNR, FQNEAQ (reference sequence). The CDR3 is made up of 14 amino acids.

This chain joins TRBV7-2 and TRBJ1-3; 8 bases line up with TRBD1. The V and J ends lost 4 bases and 4 bases, in that order; junction bases with no gene match: 6. This CDR3 is 15 amino acids long. From germline, CDR1 is SGHTA and CDR2 FQGNSA. The CDR3 region has the DNA TGTGCCAGCAGCTCACGACAGGGGATAGGAAACACCATATATTTT. Its protein product is CASSSRQGIGNTIYF.

Written as DNA, the CDR3 is TGTGCCAGCAGTCCCGCTGGCCTCTCCTACGAGCAGTACTTC. Translated: CASSPAGLSYEQYF. The chain has TRBV27 and TRBJ2-7; D unresolved. The germline CDR1 and CDR2 sequences are MNHEY and SMNVEV (reference sequence). Trimming took 5 bases from V and 0 from J, leaving 11 bases between them. The CDR3 covers 14 residues.

V usage is TRBV7-8 and J usage is TRBJ2-3, with D unclear. CDR1 and CDR2 (germline): SGHVS, FQNEAQ. CDR3 length: 13 amino acids. Between the trimmed V and J ends, which lost 7 bases and 2 bases, there was a span of 10 bases. The CDR3 region is CASTPHNTDTQYF. The CDR3 DNA is TGTGCCAGCACCCCCCACAACACAGATACGCAGTATTTT. Based on the CDR3 plus reference TRBV7-8 and TRBJ2-3, the full variable domain is GAGVSQSPRYKVAKRGQDVALRCDPISGHVSLFWYQQALGQGPEFLTYFQNEAQLDKSGLPSDRFFAERPEGSVSTLKIQRTQQEDSAVYLCASTPHNTDTQYFGPGTRLTVL.

This chain connects TRBV9 to TRBJ2-1; 10 nucleotides line up with TRBD2. Germline V gene lookup returns CDR1 SGDLS and CDR2 YYNGEE. After removal of 1 base from V and 6 bases from J, the junction contained 4 bases not matched to a gene. The CDR3 has 15 residues. In DNA form, the CDR3 reads TGTGCCAGCAGCGTAAGCGGGGGGGCTGTCAATGAGCAGTTCTTC. Its protein product is CASSVSGGAVNEQFF.

This chain uses TRBV6-1 with TRBJ1-2; TRBD1 matches at 9 bases. Germline V gene sequence: CDR1 MNHNS, CDR2 SASEGT. This CDR3 comprises 14 residues. V lost 9 bases to trimming and J lost 6 bases; unmatched junction nucleotides: 11. The CDR3: CASILQGAGDGYTF. The CDR3 DNA is TGTGCCAGTATTTTACAGGGGGCTGGAGATGGCTACACCTTC.

The chain uses TRBV12-5 and TRBJ2-1; 9 positions match TRBD2. The CDR3 has 13 residues. Germline CDR1 reads LGHNT; CDR2 reads FRNRAP. V shed 6 bases and J 9 bases; nucleotides not matched to a gene: 6. As DNA, the CDR3 is TGTGCTAGTGGAGGCGGGGGGGCAGGTGAGCAGTTCTTC. Its protein product is CASGGGGAGEQFF.

The CDR3 DNA sequence: TGTGCCAGCAGCCCCCCTAGCGGGGGCCCCGAGGCCCAGTACTTC. Translation: CASSPPSGGPEAQYF. The V and J genes are TRBV7-9 and TRBJ2-5, with 10 bases aligning to TRBD2. Germline lookup yields CDR1 SEHNR and CDR2 FQNEAQ (reference sequence). V shed 5 bases and J 9 bases; nucleotides not matched to a gene: 12. The length of the CDR3 is 15 residues.